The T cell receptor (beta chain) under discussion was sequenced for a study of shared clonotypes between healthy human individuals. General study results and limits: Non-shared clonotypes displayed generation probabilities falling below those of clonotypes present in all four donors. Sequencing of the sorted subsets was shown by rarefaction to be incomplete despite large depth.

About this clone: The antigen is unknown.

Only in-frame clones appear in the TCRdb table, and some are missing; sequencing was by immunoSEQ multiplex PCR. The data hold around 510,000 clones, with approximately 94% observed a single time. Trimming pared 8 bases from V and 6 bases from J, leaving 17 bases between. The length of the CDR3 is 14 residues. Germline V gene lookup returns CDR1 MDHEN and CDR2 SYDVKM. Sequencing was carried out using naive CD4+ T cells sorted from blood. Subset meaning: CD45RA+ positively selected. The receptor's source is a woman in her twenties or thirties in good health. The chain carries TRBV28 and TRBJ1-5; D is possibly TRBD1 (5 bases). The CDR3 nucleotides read TGTGCCAGCGGGGCGCCGGGGGGGAGTCAGCCCCAGCATTTT. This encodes CASGAPGGSQPQHF.